This TCR beta chain appears in the sequencing data of a study of blood T cell repertoires in COVID-19. Data came from immunoSEQ multiplex PCR; TCRdb stores just in-frame clones and leaves some out. The repertoire holds more than 85,000 clones, with approximately 76% as singletons. This CDR3 comprises 15 residues. Germline V gives CDR1 MNHNY, CDR2 SVGAGI (reference sequence). Trimming took 2 bases from V and 5 from J; bases not matched to a gene: 6. The gene calls are TRBV6-6 and TRBJ1-5; 7 positions agree with TRBD1. The sequencing sample was made of peripheral blood. The clonotype comes from a woman aged 70-85 years with acute or convalescent COVID-19. DNA of the CDR3: TGTGCCAGCAGTTACCCCACAGGGGTAGATCAGCCCCAGCATTTT. This gives the protein CASSYPTGVDQPQHF.